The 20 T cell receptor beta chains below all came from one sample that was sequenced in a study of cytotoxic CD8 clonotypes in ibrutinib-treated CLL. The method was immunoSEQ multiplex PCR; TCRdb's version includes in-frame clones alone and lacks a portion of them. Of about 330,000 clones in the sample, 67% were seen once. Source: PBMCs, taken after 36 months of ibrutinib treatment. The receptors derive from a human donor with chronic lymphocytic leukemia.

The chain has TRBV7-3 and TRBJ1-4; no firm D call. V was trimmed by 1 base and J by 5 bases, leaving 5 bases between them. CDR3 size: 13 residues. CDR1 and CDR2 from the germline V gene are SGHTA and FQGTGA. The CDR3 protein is CASSLIPNEKLFF. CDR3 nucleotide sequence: TGTGCCAGCAGCTTAATCCCAAATGAAAAACTGTTTTTT.

The CDR3 coding sequence is TGTGCCAGCAGCCCCCGGGACAGGGTTTCTGGAAACACCATATATTTT. Its protein product is CASSPRDRVSGNTIYF. This sequence joins TRBV11-2 and TRBJ1-3; 9 nucleotides match TRBD1. V dropped 5 bases and J dropped 1; count of bases not matched to a gene: 6. This CDR3 contains 16 residues. Germline V gene data show CDR1 as SGHAT and CDR2 as FQNNGV.

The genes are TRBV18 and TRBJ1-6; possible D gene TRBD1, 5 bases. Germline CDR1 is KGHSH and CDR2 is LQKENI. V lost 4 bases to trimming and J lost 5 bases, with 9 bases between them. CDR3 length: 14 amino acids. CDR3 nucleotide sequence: TGTGCCAGCTCACAACGGGGCGATAATTCACCCCTCCACTTT. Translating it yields CASSQRGDNSPLHF.

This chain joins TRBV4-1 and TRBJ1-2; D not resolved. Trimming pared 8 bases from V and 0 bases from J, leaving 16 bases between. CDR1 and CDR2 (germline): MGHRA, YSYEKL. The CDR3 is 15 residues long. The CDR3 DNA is TGCGCCAGCTTCAATTTCGGAGCACCTAACTATGGCTACACCTTC. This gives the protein CASFNFGAPNYGYTF.

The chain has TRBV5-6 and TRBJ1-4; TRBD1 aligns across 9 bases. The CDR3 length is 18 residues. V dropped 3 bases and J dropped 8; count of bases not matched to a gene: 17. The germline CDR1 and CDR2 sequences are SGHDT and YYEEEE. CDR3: CASSSSRDRVGRREKLFF. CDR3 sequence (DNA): TGTGCCAGCAGCTCGTCCCGGGACAGGGTCGGAAGACGAGAAAAACTGTTTTTT.

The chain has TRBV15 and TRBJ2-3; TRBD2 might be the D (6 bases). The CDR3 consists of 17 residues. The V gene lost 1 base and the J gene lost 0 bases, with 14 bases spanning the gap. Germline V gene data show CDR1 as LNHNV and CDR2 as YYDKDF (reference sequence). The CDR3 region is CATSRGSAGTSTDTQYF. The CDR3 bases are TGTGCCACCAGCAGAGGGTCGGCAGGGACTAGCACAGATACGCAGTATTTT.

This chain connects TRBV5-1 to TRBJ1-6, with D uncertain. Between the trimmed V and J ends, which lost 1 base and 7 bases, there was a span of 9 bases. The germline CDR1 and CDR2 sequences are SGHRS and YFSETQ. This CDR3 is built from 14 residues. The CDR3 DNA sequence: TGCGCCAGCAGCTTGTTACCTACCAATTCACCCCTCCACTTT. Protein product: CASSLLPTNSPLHF.

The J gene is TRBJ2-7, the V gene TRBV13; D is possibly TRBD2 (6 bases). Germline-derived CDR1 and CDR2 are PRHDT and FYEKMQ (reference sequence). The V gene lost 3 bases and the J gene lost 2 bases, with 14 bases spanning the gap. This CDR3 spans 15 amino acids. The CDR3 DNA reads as TGTGCCAGCAGCTTGCATGGCGGGGCGACCTACGAGCAGTACTTC. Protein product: CASSLHGGATYEQYF.

The CDR3 coding sequence is TGTGCCAGCAGCGTCCCTGACCTCCTTAACTATGGCTACACCTTC. As protein: CASSVPDLLNYGYTF. The J gene is TRBJ1-2, the V gene TRBV9; D not resolved. This CDR3 is 15 amino acids long. V gave up 2 bases and J gave up 1 base, with 12 bases separating them. Germline CDR1 SGDLS, CDR2 YYNGEE.

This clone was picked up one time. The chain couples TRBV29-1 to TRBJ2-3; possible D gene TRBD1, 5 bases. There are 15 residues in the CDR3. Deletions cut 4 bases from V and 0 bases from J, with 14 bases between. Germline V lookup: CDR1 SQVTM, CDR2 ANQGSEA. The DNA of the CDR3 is TGCAGCGTTGCTCCCAGGGTCCTCAGCACAGATACGCAGTATTTT. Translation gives CSVAPRVLSTDTQYF.

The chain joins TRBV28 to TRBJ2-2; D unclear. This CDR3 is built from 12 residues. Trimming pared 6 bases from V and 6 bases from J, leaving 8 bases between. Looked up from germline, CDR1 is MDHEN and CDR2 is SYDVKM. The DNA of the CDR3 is TGTGCCAGCAGAGCTACCCCCGGGGAGCTGTTTTTT. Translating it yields CASRATPGELFF.

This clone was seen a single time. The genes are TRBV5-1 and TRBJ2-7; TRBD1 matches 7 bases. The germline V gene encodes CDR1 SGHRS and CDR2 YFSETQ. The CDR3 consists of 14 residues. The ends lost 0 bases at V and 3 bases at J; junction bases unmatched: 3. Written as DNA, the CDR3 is TGCGCCAGCAGCTTGGCGGGACAGCTCTACGAGCAGTACTTC. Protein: CASSLAGQLYEQYF.

DNA of the CDR3: TGTGCCAGTAGTATAGTTCAGGGGTACAATGAGCAGTTCTTC. Protein: CASSIVQGYNEQFF. The chain employs TRBV19 and TRBJ2-1; D is possibly TRBD1 (6 bases). This CDR3 spans 14 amino acids. The V end lost 1 base, the J end lost 4 bases, and 8 bases lay between the germline ends. The germline V gene encodes CDR1 LNHDA and CDR2 SQIVND (reference sequence).

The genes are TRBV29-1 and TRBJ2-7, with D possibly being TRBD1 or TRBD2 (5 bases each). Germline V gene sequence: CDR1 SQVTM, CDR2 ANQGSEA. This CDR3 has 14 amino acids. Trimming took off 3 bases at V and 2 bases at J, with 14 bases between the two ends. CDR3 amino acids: CSVDGLGTPYEQYF. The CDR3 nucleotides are TGCAGCGTTGATGGTTTGGGGACCCCCTACGAGCAGTACTTC.

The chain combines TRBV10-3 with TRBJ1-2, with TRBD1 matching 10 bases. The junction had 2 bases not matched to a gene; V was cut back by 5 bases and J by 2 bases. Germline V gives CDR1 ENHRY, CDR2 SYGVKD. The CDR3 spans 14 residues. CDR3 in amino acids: CAISQDRGNYGYTF. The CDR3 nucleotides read TGTGCCATCAGTCAGGACAGGGGGAACTATGGCTACACCTTC.

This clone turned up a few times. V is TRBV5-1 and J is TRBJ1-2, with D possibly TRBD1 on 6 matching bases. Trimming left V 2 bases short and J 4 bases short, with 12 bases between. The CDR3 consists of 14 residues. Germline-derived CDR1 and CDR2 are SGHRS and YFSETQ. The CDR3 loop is CASSFETGGYGYTF. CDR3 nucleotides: TGCGCCAGCAGCTTCGAGACAGGAGGCTATGGCTACACCTTC. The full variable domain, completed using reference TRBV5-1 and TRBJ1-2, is KAGVTQTPRYLIKTRGQQVTLSCSPISGHRSVSWYQQTPGQGLQFLFEYFSETQRNKGNFPGRFSGRQFSNSRSEMNVSTLELGDSALYLCASSFETGGYGYTFGSGTRLTVV.

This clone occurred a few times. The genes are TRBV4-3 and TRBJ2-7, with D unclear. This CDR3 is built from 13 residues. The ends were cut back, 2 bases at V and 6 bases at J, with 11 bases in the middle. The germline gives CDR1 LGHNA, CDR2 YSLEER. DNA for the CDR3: TGCGCCAGCAGCCAATTAGCCCTCGGCGAGCAGTACTTC. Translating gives CASSQLALGEQYF.

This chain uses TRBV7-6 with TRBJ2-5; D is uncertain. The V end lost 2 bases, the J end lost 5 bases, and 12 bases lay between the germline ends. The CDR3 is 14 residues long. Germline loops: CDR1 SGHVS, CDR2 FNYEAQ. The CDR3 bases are TGTGCCAGCAGCTTACGGGCCATCGCGGAGACCCAGTACTTC. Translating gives CASSLRAIAETQYF.

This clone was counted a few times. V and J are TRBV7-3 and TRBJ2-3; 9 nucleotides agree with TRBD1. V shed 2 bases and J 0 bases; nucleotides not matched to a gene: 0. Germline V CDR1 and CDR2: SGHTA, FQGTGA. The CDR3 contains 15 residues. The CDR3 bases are TGTGCCAGCAGCTTAGGGACAGGGAGCACAGATACGCAGTATTTT. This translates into CASSLGTGSTDTQYF. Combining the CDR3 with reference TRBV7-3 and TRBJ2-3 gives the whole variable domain GAGVSQTPSNKVTEKGKYVELRCDPISGHTALYWYRQSLGQGPEFLIYFQGTGAADDSGLPNDRFFAVRPEGSVSTLKIQRTERGDSAVYLCASSLGTGSTDTQYFGPGTRLTVL.

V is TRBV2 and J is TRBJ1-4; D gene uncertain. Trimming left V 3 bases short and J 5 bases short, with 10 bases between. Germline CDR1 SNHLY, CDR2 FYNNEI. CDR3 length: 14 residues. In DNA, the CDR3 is TGTGCCAGCAGTGAGTCATCCGGGAATGAAAAACTGTTTTTT. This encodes CASSESSGNEKLFF.